The present entry profiles one T cell receptor beta chain with its context. The antigen is unknown. The PCR employed 60 Vbeta primers together with 13 Jbeta primers. The protocol was immunoSEQ multiplex PCR, while the TCRdb copy is restricted to in-frame clones and leaves out a portion. Found here are around 150,000 clones, 70% to 85% of them singletons; the top ten hold 1.4% to 1.5%. This sample was included in a study of cytomegalovirus exposure and HLA in healthy donors. Across the study: A previous analysis identified approximately 110 million unique TCR beta sequences derived from 180 million or so T cells. Broader study findings: Analyzed later, association rates of TCRs varied across HLA loci, with DRB1 most and HLA-C fewest. In a later analysis, V- and J-gene trimming of beta chains associated with a DCLRE1C missense variant, replicated independently.

Sequenced: PBMCs. The origin of this receptor is a man aged 30 to 39 in good health and CMV-seropositive.

In nucleotides, the CDR3 is TGTGCCAGCAGTTTGGCGGGGGAGGGGCCTAATGAAAAACTGTTTTTT. Its protein product is CASSLAGEGPNEKLFF. V and J are TRBV28 and TRBJ1-4; D perhaps matches TRBD1 (5 bases). Germline-derived CDR1 and CDR2 are MDHEN and SYDVKM. Trimming took 3 bases from V and 3 from J, leaving 14 bases between them. There are 16 residues in the CDR3.